The text below deals with one T cell receptor beta chain. This sample stems from a study of blood T cell repertoires in COVID-19. Study overall: Researchers got acute and convalescent COVID-19 samples from the United States, Italy and Spain.

Original processing notes: Researchers report that nucleated cell counts were estimated from reference gene primer amplification. Assay: immunoSEQ multiplex PCR; the TCRdb copy retains only in-frame clones and omits some. V, J and clone size were drawn from that table, and D and trimming were deduced from the DNA. Among about 230,000 clones listed, 80% to 90% were seen once. CDR1 is SGHVS and CDR2 is FNYEAQ in the germline V gene. The CDR3 extends over 19 amino acids. Unmatched junction bases numbered 7, after V lost 1 base and J lost 3 bases. The source is a man between 50 and 59 years old with COVID-19, enrolled during active disease. The chain carries TRBV7-6 and TRBJ2-2; TRBD2 matches at 14 bases. The sample was peripheral blood. CDR3 DNA: TGTGCCAGCAGCTTAGAGACTAGCGGGGGGGCTTTCGACACCGGGGAGCTGTTTTTT. Residues: CASSLETSGGAFDTGELFF.